The clone carrying this TCR beta chain has a count of ten or more. No treatment had been given to any patient before thyroid surgery. TCRdb redid the clone calls on the PCR reads using MiXCR. In the table there are approximately 41,000 clones, approximately 28% of which are singletons. This record belongs to a study of metastatic and nonmetastatic thyroid tumors. On the study more broadly: Repertoires of blood and of tissue (tumor or nodule) from malignant and benign thyroid patients were compared.

Germline values: CDR1 MNHEY, CDR2 SVGAGI. The CDR3 runs 15 residues. V was cut by 0 bases and J by 0 bases, with 9 bases left in between. This receptor was taken from a male donor with papillary thyroid cancer or a benign thyroid nodule (not recorded which). Some clones in this sample may be carry-over from other donors' samples. The chain has TRBV6-5 and TRBJ2-7; D is unresolved. The sample consisted of blood. CDR3 sequence reads: CASSYSWDSSYEQYF. In DNA form, the CDR3 reads TGTGCCAGCAGTTACTCGTGGGATAGCTCCTACGAGCAGTACTTC.